The 8 T cell receptor beta chains below come from one sample, sequenced in a study of lung T cells in sarcoidosis with Löfgren's syndrome. A single record per CDR3 protein comes from TCRdb applying MiXCR to the reads. This table has some 19,000 distinct CDR3 sequences, 21% appearing once. Sequences were obtained from CD4+ T cells from bronchoalveolar lavage. These receptors were obtained from a human donor with sarcoidosis (Löfgren's syndrome or another form), or a control subject (not recorded which).

This clonotype is labeled as medium-sized (0.01 to 0.1%). V is TRBV15 and J is TRBJ2-7; a weak D match, TRBD2 (6 bases). Germline V gene data show CDR1 as LNHNV and CDR2 as YYDKDF (reference sequence). Trimming stripped 0 bases from V and 5 bases from J, with 20 bases between. This CDR3 region has 17 residues. Written as DNA, the CDR3 is TGTGCCACCAGCAGAGATCTTGGTAGCGGAAGTCGGGACGAGCAGTACTTC. The encoded protein is CATSRDLGSGSRDEQYF.

This clonotype has at least ten counts. The chain employs TRBV4-2 and TRBJ2-1, with 12 bases aligning to TRBD2. Germline-derived CDR1 and CDR2 are LGHNA and YNFKEQ. The CDR3 sequence is 15 residues long. Losses at the gene ends were 1 base for V and 15 bases for J; bases not matched to a gene: 10. As DNA, the CDR3 is TGTGCCAGCAGCCAAGGGCCTAGCGGGAGGGCCTTGTTGTTCTTC. Residues: CASSQGPSGRALLFF.

This clonotype has only a few counts. V is TRBV2 and J is TRBJ1-4; D is undetermined. The V gene lost 0 bases and the J gene lost 6 bases, with 8 bases spanning the gap. CDR3 length: 14 residues. CDR1 is SNHLY and CDR2 is FYNNEI in the germline V gene. CDR3 nucleotide sequence: TGTGCCAGCAGTGAAGCCCCGGGCCATGAAAAACTGTTTTTT. Encoded protein: CASSEAPGHEKLFF.

The J gene is TRBJ1-4, the V gene TRBV30; D is undetermined. Trimming shortened V by 0 bases and J by 6 bases, and 11 bases separated the two germline ends. The CDR3 totals 14 residues. CDR1 and CDR2 (germline): GTSNPN, SVGIG (reference sequence). The CDR3 reads CAWSVRESYEKLFF. CDR3 nucleotide sequence: TGTGCCTGGAGTGTACGGGAGTCCTATGAAAAACTGTTTTTT.

To note about this clonotype: A read error may explain this, as a much larger clone is one base away. DNA of the CDR3: TGTGCCAGCGGTCTCACAGGGTCTGAAGCTTTCTTT. This sequence encodes CASGLTGSEAFF. V and J are TRBV28 and TRBJ1-1; a possible D gene is TRBD1 (6 bases). The CDR3 length is 12 residues. Trimming left V 8 bases short and J 6 bases short, with 13 bases between. Germline lookup yields CDR1 MDHEN and CDR2 SYDVKM.

This clonotype ranks as medium-sized. The rearrangement uses TRBV20-1 and TRBJ2-1, with TRBD2 matching over 8 bases. CDR3 size: 13 residues. Germline V CDR1 and CDR2: DFQATT, SNEGSKA (reference sequence). V lost 3 bases to trimming and J lost 13 bases; unmatched junction nucleotides: 11. The CDR3 DNA reads TGCAGTGCTAGTTCCAGGACTAGCTGGACACAGTTCTTC. Translated: CSASSRTSWTQFF.

Judged by abundance, this clonotype is medium-sized. This chain links TRBV27 with TRBJ2-7, with D perhaps TRBD1 (5 bases). The V end was cut by 8 bases, the J end by 1 base, with 21 bases between. CDR3 length: 16 residues. Germline V CDR1 and CDR2: MNHEY, SMNVEV (reference sequence). CDR3 amino acids: CASQRWGARKSYEQYF. The DNA for the CDR3 is TGTGCCAGCCAAAGGTGGGGCGCCAGAAAATCCTACGAGCAGTACTTC.

Concerning this clonotype itself: Possible read error: a much larger clone is one base away. The chain recombines TRBV7-2 with TRBJ2-2; 7 bases align to TRBD1. Germline CDR1 reads SGHTA; CDR2 reads FQGNSA. The CDR3 is 15 residues long. The junction had 8 bases not matched to a gene; V was cut back by 6 bases and J by 4 bases. The CDR3: CASRRTGALTGELFF. The CDR3 DNA is TGTGCCAGCAGAAGAACAGGGGCACTCACCGGGGAGCTGTTTTTT. The variable domain in full, with the rest retrieved from reference TRBV7-2 and TRBJ2-2, is GAGVSQSPSNKVTEKGKDVELRCDPISGHTALYWYRQSLGQGLEFLIYFQGNSAPDKSGLPSDRFSAERTGGSVSTLTIQRTQQEDSAVYLCASRRTGALTGELFFGEGSRLTVL.